The 2 T cell receptor beta chains listed next were all sequenced from one sample in a study of metastatic and nonmetastatic thyroid tumors (dated by TCRdb to 2019 to 2021). No patient had received any treatment before thyroid surgery. The method behind the library was PCR. The reads were generated on an Illumina HiSeq 4000. TCRdb cleaned the public reads at Q25 with fastp, built clones with MiXCR and kept in-frame beta chains. The sample table lists 25,000 to 30,000 clones, roughly 3.7% of them with a count of one. 3% to 3.5% of the sample rests with the top ten. Sequenced sample: blood. The receptors stem from a male donor with papillary thyroid cancer or a benign thyroid nodule (not recorded which). Some clones in this sample may be carry-over from other donors' samples.

This clone was recorded many times. The CDR3 loop is CASSSGRETNEKLFF. The CDR3 nucleotides are TGCGCCAGCAGCTCCGGGCGGGAAACTAATGAAAAACTGTTTTTT. The rearrangement joins TRBV5-1 to TRBJ1-4; the D is unclear. Germline V CDR1 and CDR2: SGHRS, YFSETQ. The CDR3 is 15 residues long. V lost 3 bases and J lost 1, with 10 bases in between.

By sample fraction, this clone is medium-sized. The chain carries TRBV6-5 and TRBJ1-6, with D perhaps matching TRBD1 (5 bases). The CDR3 totals 14 residues. CDR1 and CDR2 from the germline V gene are MNHEY and SVGAGI. The germline V and J ends were trimmed by 2 bases and 7 bases, with 9 bases remaining between them. This CDR3 is CASSYVGTNSPLHF. Here the CDR3 DNA reads TGTGCCAGCAGTTACGTAGGGACCAATTCACCCCTCCACTTT.